The 15 T cell receptor beta chains below come from one sample, sequenced in a study of T cells in Graves' hyperthyroidism and ophthalmopathy. Researchers amplified the TCR beta CDR3 regions from RNA transcripts. In the first-round RT-PCR of the TCR CDR3, the HTBI primer set was used. From the multiplex PCR reads, TCRdb called clonotypes with MiXCR, one entry per CDR3 protein. The repertoire holds about 480,000 distinct CDR3 sequences, with around a quarter as singletons. The sequencing input was blood. Receptors were obtained from a woman in her twenties or thirties with Graves' ophthalmopathy.

The genes are TRBV6-5 and TRBJ2-7; 8 nucleotides align to TRBD2. The J segment lost 4 bases and the V segment lost 4 bases, leaving 9 bases of the junction unmatched. There are 15 residues in the CDR3. Germline loops: CDR1 MNHEY, CDR2 SVGAGI. In nucleotides, the CDR3 is TGTGCCAGCAGTTCCCCGGGACTAGATTCGTACGAGCAGTACTTC. This sequence encodes CASSSPGLDSYEQYF.

The chain uses TRBV11-2 and TRBJ1-1; D remains unclear. Between the trimmed V and J ends, which lost 5 bases and 0 bases, there was a span of 13 bases. This CDR3 contains 15 residues. Germline V CDR1 and CDR2: SGHAT, FQNNGV. CDR3 DNA: TGTGCCAGCAGCCCCACCAGTTCGGTGAACACTGAAGCTTTCTTT. Protein: CASSPTSSVNTEAFF.

The V call is TRBV9, the J call TRBJ2-5, with D hard to call. The CDR3 runs to 12 residues. The ends were cut back, 0 bases at V and 7 bases at J, with 7 bases in the middle. Looked up from germline, CDR1 is SGDLS and CDR2 is YYNGEE. CDR3 region: CASSVDLGTQYF. CDR3 nucleotides: TGTGCCAGCAGCGTAGATCTGGGGACCCAGTACTTC. Full variable domain (remainder filled in from reference TRBV9 and TRBJ2-5): DSGVTQTPKHLITATGQRVTLRCSPRSGDLSVYWYQQSLDQGLQFLIQYYNGEERAKGNILERFSAQQFPDLHSELNLSSLELGDSALYFCASSVDLGTQYFGPGTRLLVL.

This clonotype has more than one count but fewer than ten. The rearrangement joins TRBV6-2 or TRBV6-3 to TRBJ1-1; D remains unclear. This CDR3 spans 14 amino acids. Trimming took off 2 bases at V and 3 bases at J, with 10 bases between the two ends. CDR1 is MNHEY, CDR2 SVGEGT, per germline. The CDR3: CASSYNGEDTEAFF. CDR3 DNA: TGTGCCAGCAGTTACAACGGGGAGGACACTGAAGCTTTCTTT.

Worth noting for this clonotype: The junction does not match germline at one end; this may be a read error. The chain is built from TRBV6-2 or TRBV6-3 and TRBJ1-5, with D possibly TRBD1 on 5 matching bases. CDR1 MNHEY and CDR2 SVGEGT come from the germline V gene. The CDR3 spans 17 residues. The CDR3 DNA follows: TGTGCCAGCAAAAGACTCGGGGCTGGCATTAGCAATCAGCCTCAGCATTTT. Its protein is CASKRLGAGISNQPQHF.

This clonotype was observed at least ten times. The J gene is TRBJ1-2, the V gene TRBV6-5; the match to TRBD1 covers 8 bases. The germline V gene has CDR1 MNHEY and CDR2 SVGAGI. The CDR3 consists of 13 residues. Trimming cost V 4 bases and J 6 bases; bases outside gene matches: 4. The CDR3 protein is CASSSDRGNGYTF. CDR3 bases: TGTGCCAGCAGTTCAGACAGGGGAAATGGCTACACCTTC.

This clonotype has just one count. The rearrangement links TRBV11-2 to TRBJ2-7; TRBD2 matches 9 bases. Germline trimming cut 1 base from V and 1 base from J; bases unmatched to any gene: 5. CDR1 and CDR2 (germline): SGHAT, FQNNGV. CDR3 length: 16 amino acids. CDR3 region: CASSLGFSGRSYEQYF. The CDR3 DNA sequence: TGTGCCAGCAGCTTAGGTTTTAGCGGGAGATCCTACGAGCAGTACTTC.

This clonotype was counted a single time. The CDR3 reads CASSFPRAGLQETQYF. CDR3 coding DNA: TGTGCCAGCAGCTTTCCTCGGGCAGGGCTACAAGAGACCCAGTACTTC. The chain is built from TRBV11-1 and TRBJ2-5; D possibly corresponds to TRBD1 (5 bases). V was trimmed by 3 bases and J by 2 bases, leaving 16 bases between them. This CDR3 comprises 16 residues. In germline, CDR1 is SGHAT, CDR2 FQDESV (reference sequence).

With regard to this clonotype: One junction end does not reproduce the germline sequence, and a read error may be involved. V is TRBV7-2 and J is TRBJ1-5; perhaps TRBD1 as D (5 bases). The CDR3 has 14 residues. Germline V gene data show CDR1 as SGHTA and CDR2 as FQGNSA. The CDR3: CLWGDARVGQPQHF. The CDR3, as DNA: TGCCTCTGGGGGGATGCGCGCGTGGGTCAGCCCCAGCATTTT.

This chain uses TRBV3-1 with TRBJ1-5; possibly TRBD1 for D (6 bases). V was trimmed by 1 base and J by 7 bases, leaving 14 bases between them. The germline V gene encodes CDR1 LGHDT and CDR2 YNNKEL (reference sequence). There are 15 residues in the CDR3. The CDR3 here is CASSQGGWGPQPQHF. The CDR3 DNA reads TGTGCCAGCAGCCAAGGGGGTTGGGGGCCCCAGCCCCAGCATTTT. Full variable domain (remainder filled in from reference TRBV3-1 and TRBJ1-5): DTAVSQTPKYLVTQMGNDKSIKCEQNLGHDTMYWYKQDSKKFLKIMFSYNNKELIINETVPNRFSPKSPDKAHLNLHINSLELGDSAVYFCASSQGGWGPQPQHFGDGTRLSIL.

This clonotype was seen at least ten times. V gene TRBV20-1 combines with J gene TRBJ1-2; D uncertain. The CDR3 spans 12 residues. V lost 5 bases and J lost 0, with 7 bases in between. From germline, CDR1 is DFQATT and CDR2 SNEGSKA (reference sequence). CDR3 coding DNA: TGCAGTGCTGGAAGAGCTAACTATGGCTACACCTTC. It codes for CSAGRANYGYTF.

This clonotype was seen only a few times. A read error is possible here, since a much larger clone lies one base away. CDR3: CASSQRLAGGQETKYF. CDR3 sequence (DNA): TGTGCCAGCAGCCAACGACTAGCGGGGGGGCAAGAGACCAAGTACTTC. The gene calls are TRBV11-3 and TRBJ2-5, with TRBD2 matching 14 bases. CDR1 is SGHNT, CDR2 YENEEA, per germline. CDR3 size: 16 residues.

The genes are TRBV20-1 and TRBJ1-5, with D possibly matching TRBD1 (5 bases). Germline assignment: CDR1 DFQATT and CDR2 SNEGSKA (reference sequence). The CDR3 is made up of 13 amino acids. Trimming took 2 bases from V and 6 from J, leaving 11 bases between them. CDR3 sequence (DNA): TGCAGTGCTAGACAGGGATCGGTTCAGCCCCAGCATTTT. Its translation: CSARQGSVQPQHF.

This clonotype was observed many times. J is TRBJ2-5 and V is TRBV5-6; TRBD2 might be the D (6 bases). V lost 3 bases to trimming and J lost 2 bases, with 14 bases between them. The CDR3 contains 15 residues. Germline CDR1 is SGHDT and CDR2 is YYEEEE. The DNA for the CDR3 is TGTGCCAGCAGCTCGGCCGAGGCGGGGCAAGAGACCCAGTACTTC. Amino acid sequence: CASSSAEAGQETQYF.

The rearrangement links TRBV6-1 to TRBJ1-2; D not resolved. Germline V gene sequence: CDR1 MNHNS, CDR2 SASEGT. CDR3 size: 13 residues. Trimming shortened V by 7 bases and J by 3 bases, and 12 bases separated the two germline ends. The CDR3 spells CASTPEGYYGYTF. CDR3 coding DNA: TGTGCCAGCACCCCTGAGGGATACTATGGCTACACCTTC.